The 4 T cell receptor beta chains given below trace back to one sample, sequenced in a study of shared clonotypes between healthy human individuals. Sequencing was performed with immunoSEQ multiplex PCR; in TCRdb, only in-frame clones are kept and a portion is missing. The sample includes fewer than 400,000 clones, roughly 70% of them seen just once. Sequencing used memory CD4+ T cells sorted from blood. Subset specified: CD45RA-negative fraction. These receptors were taken from a man aged 25-40 years in good health.

In the case of this clone: This same CDR3 is encoded by further DNA sequences in the sample. The chain uses TRBV29-1 and TRBJ2-3; D unresolved. This CDR3 contains 10 residues. Germline assignment: CDR1 SQVTM and CDR2 ANQGSEA. Trimming removed 6 bases at V and 3 bases at J, with 4 bases between. CDR3 sequence reads: CSVDTDTQYF. CDR3 sequence (DNA): TGCAGCGTGGATACAGATACGCAGTATTTT.

The chain employs TRBV19 and TRBJ1-3; a possible D gene is TRBD1 (6 bases). CDR3 length: 14 amino acids. Trimming cost V 8 bases and J 4 bases, with 15 bases left between them. The germline gives CDR1 LNHDA, CDR2 SQIVND (reference sequence). This chain's CDR3 is CASGQSLGGNTIYF. The DNA for the CDR3 is TGTGCCAGTGGACAGAGCTTGGGCGGAAACACCATATATTTT.

J is TRBJ2-3 and V is TRBV9, with unresolved D. V lost 7 bases to trimming and J lost 0 bases, with 12 bases between them. In germline, CDR1 is SGDLS, CDR2 YYNGEE. This CDR3 spans 14 amino acids. Here the CDR3 DNA reads TGTGCCAGCCGAAAGGGCGCTAGCACAGATACGCAGTATTTT. It is translated as CASRKGASTDTQYF.

The chain uses TRBV5-4 and TRBJ2-2, with D perhaps given as TRBD1 or TRBD2 (5 bases each). CDR3 length: 14 amino acids. CDR1 and CDR2 (germline): SGHNT, YYREEE (reference sequence). The ends were cut back, 9 bases at V and 7 bases at J, with 19 bases in the middle. CDR3 DNA: TGTGCCATCGGAATTAATGGGGACGGCGGGGAGCTGTTTTTT. It codes for CAIGINGDGGELFF.